This T cell receptor beta chain was retrieved from a study of cytomegalovirus exposure and HLA in healthy donors. Study conclusions and caveats: Sequence variants that were highly shared formed a cluster that was likely a sequencing artifact.

Healthy people donating bone marrow made up the donors. Germline CDR1 reads SNHLY; CDR2 reads FYNNEI. The CDR3 runs 13 residues. V was cut by 5 bases and J by 5 bases, with 7 bases left in between. The PCR contained 60 Vbeta and 13 Jbeta primers. Generated by immunoSEQ multiplex PCR, the TCRdb table keeps only in-frame clones and is missing some. Counted here are 90,000 to 110,000 clones, roughly 76% occurring once; the ten biggest clones make up 6.9%. Comment on this clone: As yet, its antigen is unknown.

This TCR was sampled from a man aged 25 to 40 in good health and CMV-seropositive. The chain employs TRBV2 and TRBJ1-6, with D hard to call. The sample consisted of PBMCs. This CDR3 reads CASSNEDNSPLHF. In nucleotides, the CDR3 is TGTGCCAGCAGTAATGAGGATAATTCACCCCTCCACTTT.